Below, 22 T cell receptor beta chains from the same sample are listed, as sequenced in a study of CD8+CD57+ T cells in acquired aplastic anemia. By flow cytometry, patients selected for sequencing had shown an expansion of CD8+CD57+ cells. TCR beta VDJ and CDR3 profiling used genomic DNA as template. TCRdb re-analysed the reads in MiXCR, keeping a single row per CDR3 protein. The profile covers roughly 100,000 distinct CDR3 sequences, with around 70% appearing a single time and over 55% taken by the ten largest. The sequenced sample was sorted CD4+, CD8+, or CD8+CD57+ T cells (not recorded which) from PBMCs. These receptors all stem from a human donor with aplastic anemia.

This clonotype was detected only a few times. This chain links TRBV20-1 with TRBJ2-5; D is unclear. This CDR3 has 12 amino acids. V lost 6 bases and J lost 5, with 13 bases in between. The germline CDR1 and CDR2 sequences are DFQATT and SNEGSKA (reference sequence). DNA of the CDR3: TGCAGTGCGGCGGACCAGCTGGAGACCCAGTACTTC. Translating gives CSAADQLETQYF.

V gene TRBV29-1 combines with J gene TRBJ2-5, with 9 bases matching TRBD1. Germline V gives CDR1 SQVTM, CDR2 ANQGSEA. V gave up 4 bases and J gave up 5 bases; unmatched junction bases: 5. The CDR3 has 13 residues. The CDR3 reads CSVGQGGRETQYF. For the CDR3, the DNA is TGCAGCGTTGGACAGGGGGGACGGGAGACCCAGTACTTC.

This rearrangement joins TRBV20-1 to TRBJ2-3, with D unclear. Trimming pared 3 bases from V and 6 bases from J, leaving 10 bases between. This CDR3 comprises 12 residues. CDR1 and CDR2 (germline): DFQATT, SNEGSKA (reference sequence). The CDR3 nucleotides read TGCAGTGCTAGTATGCTAGTTGATACGCAGTATTTT. It yields the protein CSASMLVDTQYF.

The rearrangement uses TRBV12-3 or TRBV12-4 and TRBJ1-6, with TRBD1 as a possible D gene (6 bases). The V end was cut by 3 bases, the J end by 7 bases, with 13 bases between. This CDR3 has 15 residues. This chain's CDR3 is CASSFGQLRNSPLHF. As DNA, the CDR3 is TGTGCCAGCAGTTTCGGACAGCTTCGGAATTCACCCCTCCACTTT.

The chain joins TRBV7-9 to TRBJ2-3, with D perhaps TRBD1 or TRBD2 (7 bases each). Per germline, CDR1 SEHNR and CDR2 FQNEAQ (reference sequence). CDR3 size: 12 residues. V was clipped by 10 bases and J by 3 bases, with 11 bases between them. The CDR3 region is CAIQGGTDTQYF. CDR3 coding DNA: TGTGCCATCCAGGGGGGGACAGATACGCAGTATTTT.

The V and J genes are TRBV12-3 or TRBV12-4 and TRBJ2-7; D unclear. Trimming removed 6 bases at V and 2 bases at J, with 8 bases between. CDR3 length: 12 residues. CDR3: CASSVATYEQYF. CDR3 nucleotide sequence: TGTGCCAGCAGCGTCGCAACCTACGAGCAGTACTTC.

This clonotype has a count of ten or more. V and J are TRBV5-1 and TRBJ2-7; 10 bases line up with TRBD2. V lost 4 bases to trimming and J lost 2 bases; unmatched junction nucleotides: 9. The CDR3 is made up of 16 amino acids. Looked up from germline, CDR1 is SGHRS and CDR2 is YFSETQ. The CDR3 spells CASSQFPGTSAYEQYF. For the CDR3, the DNA is TGCGCCAGCAGCCAATTCCCCGGGACTAGCGCCTACGAGCAGTACTTC.

The chain carries TRBV7-3 and TRBJ2-7; TRBD2 agrees at 8 bases. Unmatched junction bases numbered 4, after V lost 6 bases and J lost 3 bases. Germline assignment: CDR1 SGHTA and CDR2 FQGTGA. There are 13 residues in the CDR3. CDR3 DNA: TGTGCCAGCAGTACTAGCGGTGTCTACGAGCAGTACTTC. It encodes CASSTSGVYEQYF.

There are many counts of this clonotype. This rearrangement joins TRBV7-8 to TRBJ1-1; 9 bases map to TRBD1. Germline CDR1 and CDR2: SGHVS and FQNEAQ. This CDR3 comprises 16 residues. J lost 1 base, V lost 7 bases, and 10 bases had no gene match. The CDR3 sequence is CASNPPGQGGNTEAFF. The DNA of the CDR3 is TGTGCCAGCAACCCCCCGGGACAGGGCGGGAACACTGAAGCTTTCTTT.

This chain uses TRBV10-3 with TRBJ2-1; 8 bases map to TRBD2. The CDR3 extends over 16 amino acids. Looked up from germline, CDR1 is ENHRY and CDR2 is SYGVKD. V was clipped by 0 bases and J by 3 bases; unmatched bases: 4. CDR3 in amino acids: CAISESTAGVYNEQFF. CDR3 bases: TGTGCCATCAGTGAGTCGACAGCGGGGGTCTACAATGAGCAGTTCTTC.

This rearrangement joins TRBV19 to TRBJ1-1; no reliable D call. V was pared by 6 bases and J by 3 bases, with 11 bases between. The CDR3 has 13 amino acids. Germline CDR1 and CDR2: LNHDA and SQIVND (reference sequence). The DNA for the CDR3 is TGTGCCAGTAGAACAGCCGATTACACTGAAGCTTTCTTT. Translating it yields CASRTADYTEAFF.

The V gene is TRBV6-1, the J gene TRBJ2-1; D is ambiguous. This CDR3 spans 14 amino acids. The ends were cut back, 6 bases at V and 0 bases at J, with 9 bases in the middle. Germline V gene lookup returns CDR1 MNHNS and CDR2 SASEGT. In DNA, the CDR3 is TGTGCCAGCAGAATGACCAGCTCCTACAATGAGCAGTTCTTC. Protein product: CASRMTSSYNEQFF.

The rearrangement links TRBV20-1 to TRBJ2-1; 9 bases line up with TRBD1. Trimming took 6 bases from V and 7 from J; bases not matched to a gene: 4. The CDR3 runs to 12 residues. Germline loops: CDR1 DFQATT, CDR2 SNEGSKA (reference sequence). As DNA, the CDR3 is TGCAGTGCAGACGGGACAGGGAATGAGCAGTTCTTC. This encodes CSADGTGNEQFF.

As DNA, the CDR3 is TGCGCCAGCAGCGTAGGACGGACCTCCTACGAGCAGTACTTC. Protein sequence: CASSVGRTSYEQYF. The chain recombines TRBV5-1 with TRBJ2-7; D gene uncertain. The germline gives CDR1 SGHRS, CDR2 YFSETQ. Between the trimmed V and J ends, which lost 4 bases and 0 bases, there was a span of 11 bases. The length of the CDR3 is 14 residues.

This clonotype was picked up many times. The CDR3 reads CASSPGTSPNPYEQYF. The CDR3 bases are TGTGCCAGCAGTCCGGGGACTAGCCCGAATCCCTACGAGCAGTACTTC. The rearrangement links TRBV2 to TRBJ2-7, with 9 positions matching TRBD2. V was clipped by 5 bases and J by 2 bases; unmatched bases: 10. The CDR3 covers 16 residues. Germline CDR1 is SNHLY and CDR2 is FYNNEI.

The genes are TRBV2 and TRBJ1-1; no clear D gene. Trimming removed 1 base at V and 10 bases at J, with 16 bases between. The V gene's germline CDR1 is SNHLY and CDR2 FYNNEI. CDR3 length equals 14 residues. Here the CDR3 reads CASSEGRGAGGAFF. Here the CDR3 DNA reads TGTGCCAGCAGTGAAGGTCGGGGAGCCGGAGGAGCTTTCTTT.

The chain uses TRBV20-1 and TRBJ2-3; TRBD1 aligns across 7 bases. The end of the DNA fits TRBJ2-7 better, so the J call may be wrong. In germline, CDR1 is DFQATT, CDR2 SNEGSKA (reference sequence). The CDR3 length is 14 residues. For the CDR3, the DNA is TGCAGTGCTAGATTTGTGGGACAGTCCTACGAGCAGTACTTC. Translated, it gives CSARFVGQSYEQYF.

The chain joins TRBV15 to TRBJ1-2; no firm D call. The CDR3 totals 16 residues. The ends were cut back, 0 bases at V and 3 bases at J, with 14 bases in the middle. Per germline, CDR1 LNHNV and CDR2 YYDKDF (reference sequence). This chain's CDR3 is CATSRDRGGNYYGYTF. For the CDR3, the DNA is TGTGCCACCAGCAGAGATCGGGGAGGGAATTACTATGGCTACACCTTC.

This chain connects TRBV7-2 to TRBJ2-3; D gene uncertain. CDR1 is SGHTA and CDR2 is FQGNSA in the germline V gene. The CDR3 has 12 amino acids. Trimming stripped 7 bases from V and 4 bases from J, with 9 bases between. CDR3 sequence reads: CASTSSPDTQYF. CDR3 sequence (DNA): TGTGCCAGCACTTCATCCCCAGATACGCAGTATTTT.

The CDR3 DNA sequence: TGTGCCAGTAATCCTGAGTCCCTAAACTATGGCTACACCTTC. Translated, it gives CASNPESLNYGYTF. This chain uses TRBV19 with TRBJ1-2; D call uncertain. The CDR3 loop spans 14 amino acids. Trimming stripped 7 bases from V and 2 bases from J, with 14 bases between. In germline, CDR1 is LNHDA, CDR2 SQIVND (reference sequence).

V gene TRBV6-1 combines with J gene TRBJ2-1; 7 bases agree with TRBD1. Germline CDR1 reads MNHNS; CDR2 reads SASEGT. This CDR3 has 15 residues. The V and J ends lost 6 bases and 6 bases, in that order; junction bases with no gene match: 11. The CDR3 DNA reads TGTGCCAGCAGAGGGTTCTCCGGGACAGTCAATGAGCAGTTCTTC. This translates into CASRGFSGTVNEQFF.

This clonotype appeared a few times. This chain uses TRBV25-1 with TRBJ1-4, with D possibly being TRBD1 (6 bases). CDR1 MGHDK and CDR2 SYGVNS come from the germline V gene. The CDR3 extends over 15 amino acids. The ends were cut back, 5 bases at V and 6 bases at J, with 16 bases in the middle. The CDR3 coding sequence is TGTGCCAGCAGTTGGGCAAGAGGGGGGCATGAAAAACTGTTTTTT. It is translated as CASSWARGGHEKLFF.